A selection of T cell receptor beta chains follows, all from one sample in a study of beta chain features in type 1 diabetes. Assay: immunoSEQ multiplex PCR; the TCRdb copy retains only in-frame clones and omits some. Of 250,000 to 350,000 clones listed, about 13% are singletons. The specimen sequenced was naive CD4+ T cells from blood. These receptors were taken from a young man with type 1 diabetes. The CDR3 runs from the conserved cysteine through the conserved F or W. Each record gives: clone size, D gene, V gene, J gene, CDR3 protein, CDR3 DNA. A D gene is named only where the DNA matches it firmly. A row's size may be missing; if present it is once, few, many or a size class.

>few|TRBD1|TRBV18|TRBJ1-5
CASSTRQGQPQHF
TGTGCCAGCTCAACAAGACAGGGCCAGCCCCAGCATTTT
>.|TRBD1|TRBV7-3|TRBJ2-3
CASSFRQGGPDTQYF
TGTGCCAGCAGCTTTAGACAGGGGGGACCAGATACGCAGTATTTT
>.|.|TRBV2|TRBJ2-5
CASSEDSSYGETQYF
TGTGCCAGCAGTGAGGACTCCTCCTATGGGGAGACCCAGTACTTC
>.|.|TRBV19|TRBJ1-2
CASSISGYGYTF
TGTGCCAGTAGTATATCGGGCTATGGCTACACCTTC
>.|.|TRBV4-1|TRBJ2-7
CASSQDVAGVSYEQYF
TGCGCCAGCAGCCAAGATGTAGCAGGGGTTTCCTACGAGCAGTACTTC
>.|.|TRBV9|TRBJ2-7
CASSVEQGFHYEQYF
TGTGCCAGCAGCGTCGAACAGGGTTTCCACTACGAGCAGTACTTC
>few|.|TRBV9|TRBJ2-3
CASSPGDTQYF
TGTGCCAGCAGCCCCGGGGATACGCAGTATTTT
>.|.|TRBV29-1|TRBJ1-1
CSVRTSIQVEAFF
TGCAGCGTCCGAACCAGTATTCAAGTTGAAGCTTTCTTT
>.|TRBD1|TRBV27|TRBJ1-1
CASSFGDRHLNTEAFF
TGTGCCAGCAGTTTCGGGGACAGGCATCTGAACACTGAAGCTTTCTTT
>.|TRBD1|TRBV5-6|TRBJ2-5
CASSTRTGIIETQYF
TGTGCCAGCAGCACCCGGACAGGAATTATAGAGACCCAGTACTTC
>.|.|TRBV7-2|TRBJ2-3
CASSLGLQSTDTQYF
TGTGCCAGCAGCTTGGGACTGCAGAGCACAGATACGCAGTATTTT
>.|TRBD1|TRBV18|TRBJ2-7
CASSQQGTRGEQYF
TGTGCCAGCTCCCAACAGGGGACGCGAGGAGAGCAGTACTTC
>.|TRBD2|TRBV4-2|TRBJ2-7
CASSLTSGDLYEQYF
TGTGCCAGCAGCCTGACTAGCGGGGACTTATACGAGCAGTACTTC
>few|TRBD2|TRBV5-1|TRBJ2-7
CASTRGDRPDEQYF
TGCGCCAGCACCCGGGGGGACCGACCAGACGAGCAGTACTTC
>.|.|TRBV2|TRBJ1-2
CASLADSYGYTF
TGTGCCAGCTTAGCTGACTCCTATGGCTACACCTTC
>.|TRBD2|TRBV11-2|TRBJ2-1
CASMTSGNPVGYNEQFF
TGTGCCAGCATGACTAGCGGGAACCCAGTCGGGTACAATGAGCAGTTCTTC
>.|TRBD1|TRBV2|TRBJ1-1
CASSAEQGKNTEAFF
TGTGCCAGCAGCGCAGAACAGGGGAAGAACACTGAAGCTTTCTTT
>.|.|TRBV2|TRBJ2-5
CASRRVLETQYF
TGTGCCAGCAGGAGGGTTTTAGAGACCCAGTACTTC
>few|.|TRBV4-2|TRBJ2-7
CASSQERLDYEQYF
TGTGCCAGCAGCCAAGAAAGACTCGACTACGAGCAGTACTTC
>few|.|TRBV6-1|TRBJ2-3
CASSGGVENTQYF
TGTGCCAGCAGTGGGGGGGTTGAGAATACGCAGTATTTT
>few|.|TRBV19|TRBJ1-1
CASSDRLNTEAFF
TGTGCCAGTAGCGACAGGCTAAACACTGAAGCTTTCTTT
>.|TRBD2|TRBV19|TRBJ2-1
CASSIDTSGIYNEQFF
TGTGCCAGTAGTATAGATACTAGCGGGATCTACAATGAGCAGTTCTTC
>.|.|TRBV28|TRBJ1-1
CASRIGGEAFF
TGTGCCAGCAGGATTGGGGGGGAAGCTTTCTTT
>few|TRBD2|TRBV19|TRBJ2-1
CASSTPWSGRANEQFF
TGTGCCAGTAGTACCCCCTGGAGCGGGAGAGCGAATGAGCAGTTCTTC
>.|.|TRBV4-1|TRBJ1-2
CASSPDIDRPNYGYTF
TGCGCCAGCAGCCCGGATATTGACAGGCCCAACTATGGCTACACCTTC
>.|.|TRBV7-8|TRBJ1-5
CASSSSGGNQPQHF
TGTGCCAGCAGCTCGAGTGGGGGGAACCAGCCCCAGCATTTT
>few|.|TRBV5-1|TRBJ2-2
CASSSQPGLHGTGELFF
TGCGCCAGCAGCTCGCAACCGGGACTCCACGGCACCGGGGAGCTGTTTTTT
>.|.|TRBV28|TRBJ2-5
CASSSVQETQYF
TGTGCCAGCAGTTCCGTACAAGAGACCCAGTACTTC
>few|TRBD1|TRBV15|TRBJ1-1
CATSPGTAFREAFF
TGTGCCACCAGTCCCGGGACAGCGTTTCGGGAAGCTTTCTTT
>few|.|TRBV5-1|TRBJ1-2
CASREDINYGYTF
TGCGCCAGTCGGGAAGACATCAACTATGGCTACACCTTC
>.|.|TRBV7-2|TRBJ2-7
CASSLSGEAFSYEQYF
TGTGCCAGCAGCTTATCGGGGGAGGCCTTTTCCTACGAGCAGTACTTC
>.|TRBD2|TRBV6-4|TRBJ2-3
CASSELAGLTDTQYF
TGTGCCAGCAGTGAACTAGCGGGCCTCACAGATACGCAGTATTTT
>.|TRBD2|TRBV5-4|TRBJ2-7
CASSLEVRAGGDEQYF
TGTGCCAGCAGCTTGGAGGTACGAGCGGGAGGGGACGAGCAGTACTTC